The 8 T cell receptor beta chains reported below all come from one sample, sequenced in a study of T cell repertoires in aging, cancer and after chemotherapy. Multiplex touch-down PCR with TRB-A/B primers amplified rearranged V-D-J TRB sequences. MiXCR, applied by TCRdb to the multiplex PCR reads, yields one record per CDR3 protein. The sample has several thousand distinct CDR3 sequences; about 53% are singletons. TCR beta rearrangements were amplified from peripheral blood genomic DNA. Sequenced material: blood. Receptors originate from a human donor with a solid tumor.

This clonotype was seen only a few times. This chain links TRBV20-1 with TRBJ1-4; TRBD1 matches at 8 bases. Germline CDR1 DFQATT, CDR2 SNEGSKA (reference sequence). The CDR3 runs to 14 residues. J lost 7 bases, V lost 0 bases, and 4 bases had no gene match. The CDR3: CSARDGQGGEKLFF. In DNA form, the CDR3 reads TGCAGTGCTAGAGACGGACAGGGAGGTGAAAAACTGTTTTTT.

This clonotype appeared a few times. The genes are TRBV28 and TRBJ2-7; D remains ambiguous. The germline V and J ends were trimmed by 5 bases and 4 bases, with 18 bases remaining between them. Germline CDR1 and CDR2: MDHEN and SYDVKM. The CDR3 is 15 residues long. The CDR3 nucleotides are TGTGCCAGCAGTACACGGTCCAACTGGATATACGAGCAGTACTTC. This sequence encodes CASSTRSNWIYEQYF.

This clonotype is a singleton in its sample. The rearrangement uses TRBV27 and TRBJ2-5; 8 bases agree with TRBD2. The germline gives CDR1 MNHEY, CDR2 SMNVEV (reference sequence). This CDR3 spans 16 amino acids. The trim removed 0 bases at V and 5 bases at J, leaving 8 bases unmatched. CDR3 loop: CASSLSLAASEETQYF. The CDR3 DNA reads TGTGCCAGCAGTTTATCACTAGCGGCGTCCGAGGAGACCCAGTACTTC.

This clonotype has more than one count but fewer than ten. V and J are TRBV20-1 and TRBJ2-4; the D gene is possibly TRBD1 (6 bases). Germline CDR1 and CDR2: DFQATT and SNEGSKA (reference sequence). Trimming took off 2 bases at V and 10 bases at J, with 18 bases between the two ends. The CDR3 contains 14 residues. DNA of the CDR3: TGCAGTGCTAGAACAGGGCCTCAGCTCGAGATTCAGTACTTC. Translating gives CSARTGPQLEIQYF.

The CDR3 nucleotides read TGTGCCAGCAGCTTAGGGGCTAGCGGGGAAGCGAACACCGGGGAGCTGTTTTTT. It yields the protein CASSLGASGEANTGELFF. This chain connects TRBV11-3 to TRBJ2-2, with 9 bases that match TRBD2. The CDR3 loop spans 18 amino acids. The germline gives CDR1 SGHNT, CDR2 YENEEA. V lost 1 base, J lost 0 bases, and 6 bases stayed unmatched.

This clonotype appeared a few times. This chain uses TRBV28 with TRBJ1-6, with a possible D match to TRBD1 (6 bases). Looked up from germline, CDR1 is MDHEN and CDR2 is SYDVKM. This CDR3 comprises 11 residues. V was clipped by 4 bases and J by 16 bases, with 11 bases between them. CDR3 region: CASSSTGSLHF. In nucleotides, the CDR3 is TGTGCCAGCAGTTCGACAGGCTCTCTCCACTTT.

This clonotype was picked up a small number of times. This sequence joins TRBV20-1 and TRBJ2-7; D remains unclear. The V gene's germline CDR1 is DFQATT and CDR2 SNEGSKA (reference sequence). The CDR3 is made up of 15 amino acids. V lost 5 bases and J lost 0, with 17 bases in between. CDR3 region: CSAPNMLSRSYEQYF. The CDR3 DNA sequence: TGCAGTGCTCCGAACATGCTCAGCCGCTCCTACGAGCAGTACTTC.

The chain recombines TRBV19 with TRBJ1-1; D ambiguous. V lost 3 bases, J lost 1 base, and 6 bases lay in between. Germline lookup yields CDR1 LNHDA and CDR2 SQIVND (reference sequence). The CDR3 loop spans 13 amino acids. The CDR3: CASSMAPNTEAFF. The CDR3 DNA sequence: TGTGCCAGTAGTATGGCCCCGAACACTGAAGCTTTCTTT. Full variable domain (outside the CDR3, taken from reference TRBV19 and TRBJ1-1): DGGITQSPKYLFRKEGQNVTLSCEQNLNHDAMYWYRQDPGQGLRLIYYSQIVNDFQKGDIAEGYSVSREKKESFPLTVTSAQKNPTAFYLCASSMAPNTEAFFGQGTRLTVV.